Here is one T cell receptor beta chain with its context. The sample originates from a study of control samples from healthy donors and cancer patients. Using immunoSEQ multiplex PCR, the repertoire was profiled, and TCRdb retains in-frame clones only, with some absent. Among some 100,000 clones listed, approximately 80% were seen once. This receptor was identified in a woman aged 30 to 39 in good health. The sequenced sample was blood.

This CDR3 is CSAGAGVKLFF. CDR3 sequence (DNA): TGCAGTGCTGGAGCCGGGGTAAAACTGTTTTTT. The V call is TRBV20-1, the J call TRBJ1-4; no definite D call. The CDR3 totals 11 residues. Germline V gene lookup returns CDR1 DFQATT and CDR2 SNEGSKA (reference sequence). V lost 5 bases and J 10 bases, leaving 11 bases between the germline ends.